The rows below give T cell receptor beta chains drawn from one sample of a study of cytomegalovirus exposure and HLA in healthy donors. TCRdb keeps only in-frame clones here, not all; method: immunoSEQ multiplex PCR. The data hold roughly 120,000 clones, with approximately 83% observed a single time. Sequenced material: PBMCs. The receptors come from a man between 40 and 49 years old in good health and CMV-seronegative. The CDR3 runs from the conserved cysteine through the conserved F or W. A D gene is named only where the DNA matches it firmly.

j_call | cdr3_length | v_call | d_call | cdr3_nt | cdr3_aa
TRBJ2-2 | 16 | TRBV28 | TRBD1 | TGTGCCAGCAGTTTAGTACAGGGGGCTGGCACCGGGGAGCTGTTTTTT | CASSLVQGAGTGELFF
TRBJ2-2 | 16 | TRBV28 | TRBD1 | TGTGCCAGCAGCCCGGCGGGACAGGGGGCGCCCGGGGAGCTGTTTTTT | CASSPAGQGAPGELFF
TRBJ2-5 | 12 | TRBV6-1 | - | TGTGCCAGCAGCAGTAAAATGGAGACCCAGTACTTC | CASSSKMETQYF
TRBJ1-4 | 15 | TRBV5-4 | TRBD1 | TGTGCCAGCAGCCCTGGATCCGACAGGGGCGAAAAACTGTTTTTT | CASSPGSDRGEKLFF
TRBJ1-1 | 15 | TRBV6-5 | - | TGTGCCAGCAGTTACTCACGGGGGGGATATACTGAAGCTTTCTTT | CASSYSRGGYTEAFF
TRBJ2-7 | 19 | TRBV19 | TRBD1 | TGTGCCAGTAGTATGGGACAGCCCCCACAGCACGGACATAGCTACGAGCAGTACTTC | CASSMGQPPQHGHSYEQYF
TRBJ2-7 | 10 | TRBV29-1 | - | TGCAGCGTTTTCGGAGACGAGCAGTACTTC | CSVFGDEQYF
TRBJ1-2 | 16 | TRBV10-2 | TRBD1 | TGCGCCAGCAGGGCTCCCGGGACAGGGGGCGCGAGTGGCTACACCTTC | CASRAPGTGGASGYTF
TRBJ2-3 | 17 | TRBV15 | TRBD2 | TGTGCCACCAGCAGAGATCTCAGCGGGGGGGCTCCAGATACGCAGTATTTT | CATSRDLSGGAPDTQYF
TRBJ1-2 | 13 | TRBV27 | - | TGTGCCAGCAGTCCCGGTGGAGTGGAGGGCTACACCTTC | CASSPGGVEGYTF
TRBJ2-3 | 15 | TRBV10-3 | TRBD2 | TGTGCCATCAGTGATATAGCGGGGGGGTCAGATACGCAGTATTTT | CAISDIAGGSDTQYF
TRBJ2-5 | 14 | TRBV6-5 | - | TGTGCCAGCAGTTACTCGCCGGGAGCTGAGAGCCAGTACTTC | CASSYSPGAESQYF